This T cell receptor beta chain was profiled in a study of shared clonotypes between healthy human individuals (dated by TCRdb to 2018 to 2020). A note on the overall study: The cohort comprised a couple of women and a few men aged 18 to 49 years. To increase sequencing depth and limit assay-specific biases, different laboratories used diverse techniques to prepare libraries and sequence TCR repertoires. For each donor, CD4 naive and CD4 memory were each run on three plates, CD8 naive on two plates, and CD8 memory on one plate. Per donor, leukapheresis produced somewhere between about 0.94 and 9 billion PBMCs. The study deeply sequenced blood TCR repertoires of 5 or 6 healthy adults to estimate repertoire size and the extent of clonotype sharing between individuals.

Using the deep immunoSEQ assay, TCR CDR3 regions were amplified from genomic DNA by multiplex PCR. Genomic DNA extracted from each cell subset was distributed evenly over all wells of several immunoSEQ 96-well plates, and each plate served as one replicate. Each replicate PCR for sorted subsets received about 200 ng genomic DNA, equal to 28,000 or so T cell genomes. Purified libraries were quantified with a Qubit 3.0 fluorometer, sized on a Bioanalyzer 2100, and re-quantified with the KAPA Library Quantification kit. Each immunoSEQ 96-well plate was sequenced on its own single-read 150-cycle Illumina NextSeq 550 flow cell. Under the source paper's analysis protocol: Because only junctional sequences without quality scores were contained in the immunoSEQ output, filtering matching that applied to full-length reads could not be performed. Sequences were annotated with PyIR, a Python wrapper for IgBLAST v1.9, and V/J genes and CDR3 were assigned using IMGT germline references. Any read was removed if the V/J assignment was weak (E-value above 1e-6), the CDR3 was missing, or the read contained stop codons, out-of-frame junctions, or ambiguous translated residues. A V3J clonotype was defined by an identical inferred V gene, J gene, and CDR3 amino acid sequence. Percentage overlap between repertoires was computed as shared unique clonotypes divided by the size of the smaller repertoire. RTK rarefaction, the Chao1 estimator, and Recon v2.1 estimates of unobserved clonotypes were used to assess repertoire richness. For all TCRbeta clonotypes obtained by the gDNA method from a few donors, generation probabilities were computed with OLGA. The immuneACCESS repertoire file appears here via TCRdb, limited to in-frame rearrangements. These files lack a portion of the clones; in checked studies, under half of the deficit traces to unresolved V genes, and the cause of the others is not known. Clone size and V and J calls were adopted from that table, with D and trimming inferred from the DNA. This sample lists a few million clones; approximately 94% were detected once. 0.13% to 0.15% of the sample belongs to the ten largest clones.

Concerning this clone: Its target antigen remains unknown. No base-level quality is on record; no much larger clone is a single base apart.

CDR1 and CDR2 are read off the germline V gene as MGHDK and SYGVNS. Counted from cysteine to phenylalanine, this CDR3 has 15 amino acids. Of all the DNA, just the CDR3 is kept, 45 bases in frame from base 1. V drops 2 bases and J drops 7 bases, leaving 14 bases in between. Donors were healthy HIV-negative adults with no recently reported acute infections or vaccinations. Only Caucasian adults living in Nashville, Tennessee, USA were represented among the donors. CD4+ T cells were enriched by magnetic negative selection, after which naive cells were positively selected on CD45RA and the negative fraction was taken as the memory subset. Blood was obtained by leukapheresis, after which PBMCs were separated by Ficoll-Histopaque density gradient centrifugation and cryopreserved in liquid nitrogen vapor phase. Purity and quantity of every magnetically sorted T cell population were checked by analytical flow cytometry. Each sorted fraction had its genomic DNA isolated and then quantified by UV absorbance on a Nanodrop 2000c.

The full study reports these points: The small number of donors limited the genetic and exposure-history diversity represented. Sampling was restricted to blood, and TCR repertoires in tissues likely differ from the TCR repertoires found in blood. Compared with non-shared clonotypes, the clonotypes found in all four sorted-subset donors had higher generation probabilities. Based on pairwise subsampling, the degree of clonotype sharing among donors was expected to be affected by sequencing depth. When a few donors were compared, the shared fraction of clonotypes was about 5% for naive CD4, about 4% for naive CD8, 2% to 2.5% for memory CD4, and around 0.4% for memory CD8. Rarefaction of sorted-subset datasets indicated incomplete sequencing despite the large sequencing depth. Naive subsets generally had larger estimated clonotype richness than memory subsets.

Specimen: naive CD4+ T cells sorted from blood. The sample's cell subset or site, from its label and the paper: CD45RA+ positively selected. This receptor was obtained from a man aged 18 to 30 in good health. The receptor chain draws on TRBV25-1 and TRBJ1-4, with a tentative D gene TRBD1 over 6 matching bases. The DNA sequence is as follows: TGTGCCAGCAGTGAAGGCGGGGGGCGGGTTGAAAAACTGTTTTTT. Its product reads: CASSEGGGRVEKLFF.